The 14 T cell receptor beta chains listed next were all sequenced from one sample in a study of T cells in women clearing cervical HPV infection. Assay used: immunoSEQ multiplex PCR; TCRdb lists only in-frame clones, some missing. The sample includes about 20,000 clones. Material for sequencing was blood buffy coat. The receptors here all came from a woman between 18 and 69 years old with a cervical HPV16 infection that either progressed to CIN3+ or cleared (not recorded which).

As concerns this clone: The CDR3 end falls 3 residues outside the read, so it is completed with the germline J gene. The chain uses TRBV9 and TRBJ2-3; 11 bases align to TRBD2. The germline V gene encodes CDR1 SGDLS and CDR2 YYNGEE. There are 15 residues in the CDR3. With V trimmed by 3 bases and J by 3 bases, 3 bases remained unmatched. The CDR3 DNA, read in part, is TGTGCCAGCAGCGGAATAGCGGGAGGGACAGATACG. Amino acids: CASSGIAGGTDT. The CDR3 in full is CASSGIAGGTDTQYF.

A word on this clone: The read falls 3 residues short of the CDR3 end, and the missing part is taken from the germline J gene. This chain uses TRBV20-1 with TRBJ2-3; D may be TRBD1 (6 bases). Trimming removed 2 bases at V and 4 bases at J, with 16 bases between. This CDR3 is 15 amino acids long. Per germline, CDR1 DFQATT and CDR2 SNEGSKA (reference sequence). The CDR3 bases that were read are TGCAGTGCTAGAAGGACAGCTAGTAGTGCAGATACG. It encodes CSARRTASSADT. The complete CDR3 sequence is CSARRTASSADTQYF.

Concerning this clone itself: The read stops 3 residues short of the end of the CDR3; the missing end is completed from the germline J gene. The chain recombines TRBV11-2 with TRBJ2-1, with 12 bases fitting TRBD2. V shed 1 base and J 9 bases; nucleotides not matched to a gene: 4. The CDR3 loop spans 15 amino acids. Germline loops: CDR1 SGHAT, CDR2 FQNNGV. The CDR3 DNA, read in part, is TGTGCCAGCAGCTTAGGGACTAGCGGGGAAGTTGAG. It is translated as CASSLGTSGEVE. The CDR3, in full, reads CASSLGTSGEVEQFF.

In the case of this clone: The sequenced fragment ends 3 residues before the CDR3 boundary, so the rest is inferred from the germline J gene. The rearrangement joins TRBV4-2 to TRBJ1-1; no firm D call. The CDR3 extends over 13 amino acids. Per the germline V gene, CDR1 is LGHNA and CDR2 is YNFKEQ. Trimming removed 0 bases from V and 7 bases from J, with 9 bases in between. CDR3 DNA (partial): TGTGCCAGCAGCCAAGATCGTGAGGGTGAA. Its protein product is CASSQDREGE. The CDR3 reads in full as CASSQDREGEAFF.

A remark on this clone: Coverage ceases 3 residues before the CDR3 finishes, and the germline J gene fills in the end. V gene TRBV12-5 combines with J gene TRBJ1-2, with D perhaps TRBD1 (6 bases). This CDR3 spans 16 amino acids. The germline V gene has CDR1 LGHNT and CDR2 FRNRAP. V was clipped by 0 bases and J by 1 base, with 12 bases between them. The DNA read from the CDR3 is TGTGCTAGTGGTTTGGTACTAGGGGGTTTTAACTATGGC. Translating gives CASGLVLGGFNYG. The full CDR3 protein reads CASGLVLGGFNYGYTF.

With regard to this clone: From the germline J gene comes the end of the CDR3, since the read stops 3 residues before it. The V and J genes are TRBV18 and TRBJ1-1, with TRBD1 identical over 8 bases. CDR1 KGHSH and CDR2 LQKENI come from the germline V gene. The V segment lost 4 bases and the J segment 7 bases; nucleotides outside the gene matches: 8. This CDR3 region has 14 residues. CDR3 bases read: TGTGCCAGCTCACGAACGGACAGGGTGTGTGAA. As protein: CASSRTDRVCE. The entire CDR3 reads CASSRTDRVCEAFF. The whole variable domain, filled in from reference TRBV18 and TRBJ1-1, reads NAGVMQNPRHLVRRRGQEARLRCSPMKGHSHVYWYRQLPEEGLKFMVYLQKENIIDESGMPKERFSAEFPKEGPSILRIQQVVRGDSAAYFCASSRTDRVCEAFFGQGTRLTVV.

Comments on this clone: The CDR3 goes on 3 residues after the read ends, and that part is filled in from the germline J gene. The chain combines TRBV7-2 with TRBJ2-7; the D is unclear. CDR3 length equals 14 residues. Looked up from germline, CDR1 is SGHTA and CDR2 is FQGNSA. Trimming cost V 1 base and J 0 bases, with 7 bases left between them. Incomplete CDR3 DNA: TGTGCCAGCAGCTTAGGTGCCAGCTCCTACGAG. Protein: CASSLGASSYE. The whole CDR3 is CASSLGASSYEQYF.

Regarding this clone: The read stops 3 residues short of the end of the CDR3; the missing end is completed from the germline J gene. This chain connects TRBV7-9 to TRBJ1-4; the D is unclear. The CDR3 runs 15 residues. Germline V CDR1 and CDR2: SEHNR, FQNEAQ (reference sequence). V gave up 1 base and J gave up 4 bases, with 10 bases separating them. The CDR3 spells CASSLEGGNNEKLFF. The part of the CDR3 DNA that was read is TGTGCCAGCAGCTTAGAAGGCGGAAATAATGAAAAA.

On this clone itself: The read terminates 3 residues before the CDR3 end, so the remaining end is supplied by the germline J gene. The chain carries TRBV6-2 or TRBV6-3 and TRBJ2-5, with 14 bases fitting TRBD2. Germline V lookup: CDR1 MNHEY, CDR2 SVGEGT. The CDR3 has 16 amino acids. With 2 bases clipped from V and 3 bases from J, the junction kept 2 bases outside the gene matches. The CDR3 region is CASSYGLAGGKETQYF. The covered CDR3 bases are TGTGCCAGCAGTTACGGACTAGCGGGGGGAAAAGAGACC.

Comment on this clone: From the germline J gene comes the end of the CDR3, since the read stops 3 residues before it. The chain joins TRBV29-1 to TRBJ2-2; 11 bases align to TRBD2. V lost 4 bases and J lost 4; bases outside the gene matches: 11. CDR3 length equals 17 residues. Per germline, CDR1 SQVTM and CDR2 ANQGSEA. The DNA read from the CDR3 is TGCAGCGTTGCTCAGGTAGCGGGGGGGCCAGGCACCGGGGAG. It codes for CSVAQVAGGPGTGE. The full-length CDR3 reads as CSVAQVAGGPGTGELFF.

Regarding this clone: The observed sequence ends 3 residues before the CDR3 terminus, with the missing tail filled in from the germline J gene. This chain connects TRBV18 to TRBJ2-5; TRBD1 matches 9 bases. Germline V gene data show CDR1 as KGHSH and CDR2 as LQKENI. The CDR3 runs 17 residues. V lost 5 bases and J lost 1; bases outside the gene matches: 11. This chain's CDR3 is CASSARDRERVQETQYF. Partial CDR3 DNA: TGTGCCAGCTCAGCGAGGGACAGGGAAAGGGTCCAAGAGACC.

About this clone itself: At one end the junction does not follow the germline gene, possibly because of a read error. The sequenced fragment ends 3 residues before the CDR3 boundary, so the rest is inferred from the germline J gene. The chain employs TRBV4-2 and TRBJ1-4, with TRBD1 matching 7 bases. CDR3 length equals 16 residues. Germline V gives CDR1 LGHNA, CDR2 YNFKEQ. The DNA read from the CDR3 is TGCGCCAGCAGCCAAGATAGTCCGCAGGGGGGTGAAAAA. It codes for CASSQDSPQGGEK. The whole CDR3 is CASSQDSPQGGEKLFF.

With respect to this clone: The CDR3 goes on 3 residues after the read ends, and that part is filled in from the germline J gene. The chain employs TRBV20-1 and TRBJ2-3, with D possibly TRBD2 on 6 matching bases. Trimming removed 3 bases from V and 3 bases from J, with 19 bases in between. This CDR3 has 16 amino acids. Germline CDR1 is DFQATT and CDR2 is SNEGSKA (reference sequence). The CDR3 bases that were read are TGCAGTGCTAGGCGGAGGGGCTCGGGGGTGACAGATACG. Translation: CSARRRGSGVTDT. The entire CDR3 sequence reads CSARRRGSGVTDTQYF.

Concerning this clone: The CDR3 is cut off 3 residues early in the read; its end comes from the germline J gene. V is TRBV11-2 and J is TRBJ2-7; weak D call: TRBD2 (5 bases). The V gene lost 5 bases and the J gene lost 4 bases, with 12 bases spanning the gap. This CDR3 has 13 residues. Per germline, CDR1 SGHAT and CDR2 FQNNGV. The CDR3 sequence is CASSPYRGYEQYF. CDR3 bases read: TGTGCCAGCAGCCCCTACCGGGGTTACGAG.